One TCR beta chain is described in this entry. This clone's antigen is unknown. Base qualities were left out, and no much larger clone turns up one base away. Receptors were amplified or captured by 5' RACE. Instrument used: Illumina HiSeq 2500. A second PCR of roughly 7 to 11 cycles was run with a J-beta primer mix and a sample-barcoded 5' primer. A unique molecular identifier was introduced onto each TCR beta cDNA molecule by a template-switch 5' adaptor carrying 12 random nucleotides. Each sample yielded at least 3 million CDR3-containing paired-end reads. The Mint cDNA synthesis kit, primed by a TRBC-specific oligonucleotide, was used to synthesize first-strand cDNA from all RNA. All cDNA was treated with uracil-DNA glycosylase and then went through a first 18-cycle PCR with the universal primers M1SS and BC2_uni_R. In the paper's pipeline: Normalization of each sample was performed by random selection of 1 million high-quality reads, each carrying a distinct molecular identifier. Instead of being binned into consensus sequences, reads with shared molecular identifiers were discarded. MiTCR, with a Q25 quality threshold and the strictest error-elimination algorithm, was used for CDR3 identification, clonotype clustering and error correction. A nonparametric unseen species model with Euler transformation was used to estimate lower-bound total TCR beta diversity. TCRdb reworked the public reads: Q25 trimming with fastp, MiXCR clone assembly, productive beta chains retained. Every distinct CDR3 protein forms one entry, paired with its most common genes and DNA. These V and J calls are TCRdb output, not the study's own analysis. The sample table contains about 1.7 million distinct CDR3 sequences; only one count was recorded for roughly 27% of them. 7.7% of the sample is held by the ten biggest clonotypes.

The CDR3 spans 14 residues, from the cysteine through the phenylalanine. Just CDR3 DNA is preserved here, 42 bases in frame from base 1. Trimming costs V 0 bases and J 8 bases, and their ends lie 9 bases apart. From a lookup of the germline V gene, CDR1 and CDR2 are SGHRS and YFSETQ. The donors were some 39 Caucasian individuals from Russia, aged roughly 6 to 100 years, who were systemically healthy. Around 9.9 milliliters of peripheral blood were collected from each donor into EDTA-treated Vacutainer tubes. Ficoll-Paque density-gradient centrifugation was used to isolate PBMCs, with at least 7 million per sample. Total RNA, at least 5 micrograms per sample, was extracted from PBMCs with Trizol reagent. For every donor, flow cytometry on a PBMC aliquot measured the percentage of naive CD45RAhigh/CD27high T cells. This record belongs to a study of blood T cells in healthy people across ages (dated by TCRdb to the mid-2010s). Context from the whole study: In model experiments, template switching captured about one uniquely barcoded TCR beta cDNA molecule for every two T cells. The donors were split into four age groups: young (average around 15 years), middle-aged (around 37), aged (roughly 68) and long-lived (under 90). Using the same blood draw, the study looked at two additional independent replicas of 1 million unique cDNA reads for two donors, one aged 18 to 30 and the other aged 80 or older. The study measured age-related changes in TCR beta repertoire diversity using deep sequencing normalized with unique cDNA molecular identifiers. To avoid experimental bias, donors of different ages were distributed randomly across sequencing lanes. Overall results and qualifications from the work: Estimates of total diversity based on one million sequenced T cells were regarded as lower bounds and as underestimates. Bulk unsorted PBMC profiling prevented conclusive comparison of naive and antigen-experienced compartments. Because the CMV infection status of the donors was unknown, age-related changes in expanded clonotypes may potentially have been confounded. There was a strong correlation between observed TCR beta diversity and the percentage of naive T cells measured by flow cytometry. Compared with the aged group, more naive CD4+ T cells, fewer expanded clones and increased TCR diversity were shown by the long-lived group, suggesting age selection. As age increased, observed TCR beta diversity per million T cells dropped in a roughly linear way, and a significant reduction was already evident by age about 36.

The chain couples TRBV5-1 to TRBJ1-6, with no confident D gene call. The sample was blood. This clonotype was obtained from a woman in her twenties or thirties in good health. CDR3 loop: CASSLGVKDSPLHF. The nucleotide sequence reads TGCGCCAGCAGCTTGGGAGTAAAGGATTCACCCCTCCACTTT.